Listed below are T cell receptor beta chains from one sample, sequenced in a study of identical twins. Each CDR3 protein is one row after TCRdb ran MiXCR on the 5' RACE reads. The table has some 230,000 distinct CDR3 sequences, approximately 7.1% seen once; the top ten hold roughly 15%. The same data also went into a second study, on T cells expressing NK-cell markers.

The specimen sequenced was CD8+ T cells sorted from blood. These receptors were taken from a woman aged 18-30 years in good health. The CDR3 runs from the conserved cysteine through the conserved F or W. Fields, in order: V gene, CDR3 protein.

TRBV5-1	CASSWGTGERYEQYF
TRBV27	CASSLWQNTEAFF
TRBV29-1	CSVVPRGLGETQYF
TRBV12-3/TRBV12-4	CASSLGKGTEAFF
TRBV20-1	CSARGGSSDQPQHF
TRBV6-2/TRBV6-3	CASSYSIGTVYEQYF
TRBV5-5	CASSLVQGASYNEQFF
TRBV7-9	CASSTGTMALSVGYTF
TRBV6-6	CASTTLNTGELFF
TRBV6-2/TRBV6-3	CATSGLSSYEQYF
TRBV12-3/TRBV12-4	CASSLGTPSYEQYF
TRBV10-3	CASWGTPGGAGQETQYF
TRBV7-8	CASSFRVAGRLNVGEQFF
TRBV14	CASSQGLGLALETQYF
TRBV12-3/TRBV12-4	CASSLIGQLIKLFF
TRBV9	CASSVVRMNTEAFF
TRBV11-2	CASSLGIRAFF
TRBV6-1	CASSPELGYGYTF
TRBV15	CATGEANYGYTF
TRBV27	CASSLLASSSPLHF
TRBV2	CASTITGELFF
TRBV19	CASSMATERYEQYF
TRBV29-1	CSVVTDPYEQYF
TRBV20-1	CSGRDRNSPLHF
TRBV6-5	CASSYTPTNEQFF
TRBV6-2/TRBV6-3	CASSYRGGGEQFF
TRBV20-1	CSARDPNPGANVLTF
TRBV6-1	CASSELWAGTSYEQYF
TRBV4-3	CASSQYDRQGEQYF
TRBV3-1	CASSQEKGEKLFF
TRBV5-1	CASSLVSNTDTQYF
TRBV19	CASSLTGTDEAFF
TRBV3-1	CASSQVALATDNEQFF
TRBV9	CASSVVSGSNGYTF
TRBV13	CASSLAGEDTQYF
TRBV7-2	CASRPTHYTDTQYF
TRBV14	CASSPPAGGPETQYF
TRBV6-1	CATDIPTSGGSDTQYF
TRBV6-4	CASREGTGELFF
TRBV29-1	CSATPVGNTEAFF
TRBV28	CASSTPWDSNSYEQYF
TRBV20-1	CSVPSLAKNIQYF
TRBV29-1	CSGQGQTITDTQYF
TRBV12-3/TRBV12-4	CASSLKGLAVAKYEQYF
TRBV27	CASRLHRGQGTDTQYF
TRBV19	CASSSLDDYEQYF
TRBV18	CASSPPGGSQEYEQYF
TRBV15	CATSRDRGLNQPQHF
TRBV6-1	CATLTLTYEQYF
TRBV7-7	CASSLGRGELFF
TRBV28	CASSLPQDPNQPQHF
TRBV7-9	CASSWAVRNEQYF
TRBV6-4	CAISDRAGSTDTQYF
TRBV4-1	CASSRWALSTSGYEQYF
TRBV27	CASSSGQQNTEAFF